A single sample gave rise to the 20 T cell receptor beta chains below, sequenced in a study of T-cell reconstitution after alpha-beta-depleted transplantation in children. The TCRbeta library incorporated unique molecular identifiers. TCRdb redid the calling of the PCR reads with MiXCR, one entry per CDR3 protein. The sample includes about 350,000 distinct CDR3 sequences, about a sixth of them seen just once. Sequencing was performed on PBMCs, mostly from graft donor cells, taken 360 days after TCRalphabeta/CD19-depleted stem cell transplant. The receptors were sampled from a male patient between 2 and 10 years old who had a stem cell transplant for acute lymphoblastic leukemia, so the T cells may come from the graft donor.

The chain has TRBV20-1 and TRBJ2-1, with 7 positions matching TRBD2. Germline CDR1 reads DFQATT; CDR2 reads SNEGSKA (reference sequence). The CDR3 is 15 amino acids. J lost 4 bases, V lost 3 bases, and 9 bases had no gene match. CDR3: CSARGLSYRYNEQFF. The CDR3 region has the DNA TGCAGTGCTAGGGGACTATCCTACCGTTACAATGAGCAGTTCTTC.

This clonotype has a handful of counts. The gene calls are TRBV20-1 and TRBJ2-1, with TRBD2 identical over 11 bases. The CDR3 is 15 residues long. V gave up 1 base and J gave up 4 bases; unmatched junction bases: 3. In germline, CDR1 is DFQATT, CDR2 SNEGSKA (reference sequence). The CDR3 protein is CSARVAGGPYNEQFF. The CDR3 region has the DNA TGCAGTGCTAGAGTAGCGGGAGGGCCGTACAATGAGCAGTTCTTC.

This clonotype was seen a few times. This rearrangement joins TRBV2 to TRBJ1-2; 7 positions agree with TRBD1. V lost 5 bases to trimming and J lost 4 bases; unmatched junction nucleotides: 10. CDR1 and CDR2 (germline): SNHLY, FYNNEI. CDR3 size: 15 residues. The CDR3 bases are TGTGCCAGCAGTCTTGGTGACAGGGTCGGCTATGGCTACACCTTC. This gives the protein CASSLGDRVGYGYTF.

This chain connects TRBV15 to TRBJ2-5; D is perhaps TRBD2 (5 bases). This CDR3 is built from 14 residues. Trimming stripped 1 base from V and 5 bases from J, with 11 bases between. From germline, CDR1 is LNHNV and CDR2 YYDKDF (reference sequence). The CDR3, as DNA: TGTGCCACCAGCAGAGTCATCGGGAAGGAGACCCAGTACTTC. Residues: CATSRVIGKETQYF. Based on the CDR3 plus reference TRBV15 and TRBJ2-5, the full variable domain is DAMVIQNPRYQVTQFGKPVTLSCSQTLNHNVMYWYQQKSSQAPKLLFHYYDKDFNNEADTPDNFQSRRPNTSFCFLDIRSPGLGDTAMYLCATSRVIGKETQYFGPGTRLLVL.

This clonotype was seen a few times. In DNA form, the CDR3 reads TGTGCCATCAGTGAGTCCGCCGTTCAAGAGACCCAGTACTTC. Encoded protein: CAISESAVQETQYF. The chain has TRBV10-3 and TRBJ2-5; no definite D call. Trimming pared 0 bases from V and 2 bases from J, leaving 7 bases between. The CDR3 extends over 14 amino acids. Germline V CDR1 and CDR2: ENHRY, SYGVKD.

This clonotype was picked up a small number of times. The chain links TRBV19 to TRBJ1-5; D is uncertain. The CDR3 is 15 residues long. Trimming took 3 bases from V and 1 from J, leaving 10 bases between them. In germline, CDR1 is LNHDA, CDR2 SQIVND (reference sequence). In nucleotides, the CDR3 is TGTGCCAGTAGTATGGGAACTCAGAGCAATCAGCCCCAGCATTTT. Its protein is CASSMGTQSNQPQHF.

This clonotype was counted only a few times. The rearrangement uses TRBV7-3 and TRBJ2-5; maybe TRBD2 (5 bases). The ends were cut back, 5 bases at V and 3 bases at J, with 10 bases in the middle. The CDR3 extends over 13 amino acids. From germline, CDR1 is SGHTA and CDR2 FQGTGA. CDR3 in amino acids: CASSLTREETQYF. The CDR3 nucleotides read TGTGCCAGCAGCCTTACTAGGGAAGAGACCCAGTACTTC.

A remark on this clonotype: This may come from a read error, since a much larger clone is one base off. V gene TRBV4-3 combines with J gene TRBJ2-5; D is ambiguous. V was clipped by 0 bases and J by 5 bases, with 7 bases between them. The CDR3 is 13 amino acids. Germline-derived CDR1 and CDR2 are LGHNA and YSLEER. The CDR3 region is CASSQDNGETQYF. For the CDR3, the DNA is TGCGCCAGCAGCCAAGATAATGGGGAGACCCAGTACTTC.

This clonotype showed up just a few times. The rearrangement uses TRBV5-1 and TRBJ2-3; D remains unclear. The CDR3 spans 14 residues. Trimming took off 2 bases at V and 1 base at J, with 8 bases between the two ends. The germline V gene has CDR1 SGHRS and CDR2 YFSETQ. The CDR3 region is CASSLYWGTDTQYF. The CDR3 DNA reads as TGCGCCAGCAGCTTATACTGGGGCACAGATACGCAGTATTTT.

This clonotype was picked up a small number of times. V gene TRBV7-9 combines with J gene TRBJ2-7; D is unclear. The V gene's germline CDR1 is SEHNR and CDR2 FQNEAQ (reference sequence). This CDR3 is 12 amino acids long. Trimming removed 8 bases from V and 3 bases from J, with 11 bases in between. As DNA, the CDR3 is TGTGCCAGCCGTCTGGATAACTACGAGCAGTACTTC. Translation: CASRLDNYEQYF.

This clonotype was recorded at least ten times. The CDR3 DNA reads as TGTGCCAGCAGTCCCGGGACAGGGTGGGATCAGCCCCAGCATTTT. Its translation: CASSPGTGWDQPQHF. The rearrangement uses TRBV28 and TRBJ1-5; 9 nucleotides line up with TRBD1. V shed 5 bases, J shed 5 bases, and the junction held 7 bases outside the gene matches. This CDR3 comprises 15 residues. Germline V CDR1 and CDR2: MDHEN, SYDVKM.

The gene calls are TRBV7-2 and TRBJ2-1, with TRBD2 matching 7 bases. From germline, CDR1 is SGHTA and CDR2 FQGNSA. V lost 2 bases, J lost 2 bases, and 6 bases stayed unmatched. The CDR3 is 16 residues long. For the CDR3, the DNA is TGTGCCAGCAGCTTAATATCTAGCGGCCCCTACAATGAGCAGTTCTTC. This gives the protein CASSLISSGPYNEQFF.

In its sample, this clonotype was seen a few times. The CDR3 loop reads CASSVSLSSPNGYTF. In DNA, the CDR3 is TGTGCCAGCAGCGTAAGCCTTTCCTCCCCAAATGGCTACACCTTC. The chain carries TRBV9 and TRBJ1-2, with D uncertain. V lost 1 base, J lost 6 bases, and 16 bases lay in between. The CDR3 runs to 15 residues. CDR1 and CDR2 (germline): SGDLS, YYNGEE. The variable domain in full, completed from reference TRBV9 and TRBJ1-2, reads DSGVTQTPKHLITATGQRVTLRCSPRSGDLSVYWYQQSLDQGLQFLIQYYNGEERAKGNILERFSAQQFPDLHSELNLSSLELGDSALYFCASSVSLSSPNGYTFGSGTRLTVV.

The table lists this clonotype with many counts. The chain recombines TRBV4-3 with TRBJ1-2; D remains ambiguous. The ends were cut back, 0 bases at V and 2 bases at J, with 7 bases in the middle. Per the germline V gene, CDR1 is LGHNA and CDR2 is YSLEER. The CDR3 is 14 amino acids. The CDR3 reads CASSQDPGNYGYTF. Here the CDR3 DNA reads TGCGCCAGCAGCCAAGATCCGGGAAACTATGGCTACACCTTC.

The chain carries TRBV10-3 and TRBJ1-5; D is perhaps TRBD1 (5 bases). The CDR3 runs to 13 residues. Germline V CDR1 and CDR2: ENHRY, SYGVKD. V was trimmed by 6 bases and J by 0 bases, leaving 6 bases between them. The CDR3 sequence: CAIRDISNQPQHF. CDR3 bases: TGTGCCATCAGGGACATTAGCAATCAGCCCCAGCATTTT.

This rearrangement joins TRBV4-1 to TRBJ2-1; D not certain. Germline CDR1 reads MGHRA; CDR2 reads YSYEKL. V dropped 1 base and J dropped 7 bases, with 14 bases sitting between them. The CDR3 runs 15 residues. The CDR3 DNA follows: TGCGCCAGCAGCCAAGCTTTGTTTAGTCAGAATGAGCAGTTCTTC. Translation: CASSQALFSQNEQFF.

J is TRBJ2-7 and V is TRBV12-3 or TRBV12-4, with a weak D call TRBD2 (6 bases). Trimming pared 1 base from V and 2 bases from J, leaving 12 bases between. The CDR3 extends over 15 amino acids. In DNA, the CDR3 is TGTGCCAGCAGTTTAGTAGCGGAAACTACCTACGAGCAGTACTTC. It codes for CASSLVAETTYEQYF.

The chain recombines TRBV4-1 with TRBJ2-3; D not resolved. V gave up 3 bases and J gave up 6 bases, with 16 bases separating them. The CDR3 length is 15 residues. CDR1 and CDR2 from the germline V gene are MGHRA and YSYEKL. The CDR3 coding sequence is TGCGCCAGCAGCCACAGCCCCGGAAGTGACGATACGCAGTATTTT. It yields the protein CASSHSPGSDDTQYF.

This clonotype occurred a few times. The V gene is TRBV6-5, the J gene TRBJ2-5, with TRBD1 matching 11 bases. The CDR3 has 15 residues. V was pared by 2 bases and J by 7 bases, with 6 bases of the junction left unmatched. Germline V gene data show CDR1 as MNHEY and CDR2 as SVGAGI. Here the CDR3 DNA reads TGTGCCAGCAGTTACGGGGACAGGGGGACGAGGACCCAGTACTTC. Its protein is CASSYGDRGTRTQYF.

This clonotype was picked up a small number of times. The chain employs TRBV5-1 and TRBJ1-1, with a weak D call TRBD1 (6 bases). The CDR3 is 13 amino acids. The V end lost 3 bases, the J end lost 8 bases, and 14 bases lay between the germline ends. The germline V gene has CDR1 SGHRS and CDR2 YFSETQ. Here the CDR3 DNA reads TGCGCCAGCAGCTACGGCGGGGGGACAGAAGCTTTCTTT. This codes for CASSYGGGTEAFF.